The next 31 T cell receptor beta chains were all read from a single sample in a study of naive and memory T cell subsets. Both TRBC1 and TRBC2 were covered by a beta constant-region primer of two equimolar oligonucleotides. A single record per CDR3 protein comes from TCRdb applying MiXCR to the UMI-ligation and nested PCR reads. Here the sample spans roughly 91,000 distinct CDR3 sequences, 13% being singletons. Material: central memory CD4+ T cells from blood. The receptors come from a human donor in good health.

This clonotype was counted many times. CDR3 coding DNA: TGTGCCAGCAGCCCTAGCTGGACTAGCGGGATTTTCTACGAGCAGTACTTC. This translates into CASSPSWTSGIFYEQYF. V is TRBV12-3 or TRBV12-4 and J is TRBJ2-7; 12 bases agree with TRBD2. After removal of 6 bases from V and 3 bases from J, the junction contained 12 bases not matched to a gene. The CDR3 covers 17 residues.

The chain recombines TRBV6-2 or TRBV6-3 with TRBJ1-5; D is undetermined. This CDR3 spans 14 amino acids. Germline V gene sequence: CDR1 MNHEY, CDR2 SVGEGT. The germline V and J ends were trimmed by 6 bases and 2 bases, with 11 bases remaining between them. The CDR3 nucleotides are TGTGCCAGCAGCCTCGGGAACCGCAATCAGCCCCAGCATTTT. This codes for CASSLGNRNQPQHF.

This clonotype was seen at least ten times. This chain connects TRBV28 to TRBJ2-1; 8 bases are shared with TRBD1. Losses at the gene ends were 6 bases for V and 3 bases for J; bases not matched to a gene: 7. Germline CDR1 and CDR2: MDHEN and SYDVKM. CDR3 length: 15 residues. Here the CDR3 reads CASSSLGQGYNEQFF. CDR3 DNA: TGTGCCAGCAGCTCCCTCGGACAGGGCTACAATGAGCAGTTCTTC.

This clonotype was counted between two and nine times. The CDR3 spells CAITLGWDRAFF. CDR3 DNA sequence: TGTGCCATCACTTTGGGATGGGACCGAGCTTTCTTT. The chain carries TRBV10-3 and TRBJ1-1; a possible D gene is TRBD1 (5 bases). This CDR3 region has 12 residues. The germline CDR1 and CDR2 sequences are ENHRY and SYGVKD. V lost 7 bases and J 10 bases, leaving 16 bases between the germline ends.

This clonotype was picked up a small number of times. The chain is built from TRBV20-1 and TRBJ1-5; 8 nucleotides align to TRBD1. The CDR3 covers 15 residues. In germline, CDR1 is DFQATT, CDR2 SNEGSKA (reference sequence). Trimming at V came to 2 bases and at J to 6 bases, leaving 9 bases not matched to a gene. CDR3 sequence: CSARLNRGDGQPQHF. The CDR3 DNA sequence: TGCAGTGCTAGATTGAACAGGGGGGACGGTCAGCCCCAGCATTTT.

This clonotype was counted a few times. The chain carries TRBV6-1 and TRBJ2-3, with 8 positions matching TRBD2. Germline V lookup: CDR1 MNHNS, CDR2 SASEGT. Trimming cost V 7 bases and J 1 base; bases outside gene matches: 4. CDR3 length equals 14 residues. The CDR3 DNA is TGTGCCAGCACTCGGGAGGGCGGCACAGATACGCAGTATTTT. As protein: CASTREGGTDTQYF.

This clonotype occurred a few times. The gene calls are TRBV6-6 and TRBJ1-2, with 7 bases lining up with TRBD1. CDR1 and CDR2 from the germline V gene are MNHNY and SVGAGI (reference sequence). The CDR3 has 15 residues. V was pared by 2 bases and J by 8 bases, with 11 bases of the junction left unmatched. As DNA, the CDR3 is TGTGCCAGCAGTTACCCACTATCTACGACAGGGGGCTACACCTTC. Encoded protein: CASSYPLSTTGGYTF.

The J gene is TRBJ1-2, the V gene TRBV20-1, with TRBD1 identical over 7 bases. Germline assignment: CDR1 DFQATT and CDR2 SNEGSKA (reference sequence). V lost 4 bases and J lost 5; bases outside the gene matches: 4. CDR3 length: 12 amino acids. Here the CDR3 DNA reads TGCAGTGCTACCGGGACAGAGTATGGCTACACCTTC. Translated, it gives CSATGTEYGYTF.

This clonotype was detected many times. The rearrangement links TRBV5-4 to TRBJ2-1, with TRBD2 as a possible D gene (5 bases). Trimming removed 7 bases at V and 10 bases at J, with 21 bases between. Germline CDR1 reads SGHNT; CDR2 reads YYREEE (reference sequence). This CDR3 has 14 residues. The CDR3 reads CASLRDQRDGEQFF. The CDR3 DNA reads as TGTGCCAGCCTACGGGATCAGAGGGATGGGGAGCAGTTCTTC.

The gene calls are TRBV2 and TRBJ2-1, with D perhaps TRBD2 (5 bases). This CDR3 is 12 amino acids long. V dropped 11 bases and J dropped 9 bases, with 17 bases sitting between them. Germline lookup yields CDR1 SNHLY and CDR2 FYNNEI. In DNA, the CDR3 is TGTGCCGGCAAAGAGGGTCAAAGTGAGCAGTTCTTC. Translation gives CAGKEGQSEQFF.

The gene calls are TRBV18 and TRBJ1-3; 8 bases map to TRBD1. Trimming removed 5 bases from V and 5 bases from J; junction bases left unmatched: 8. The germline CDR1 and CDR2 sequences are KGHSH and LQKENI. The CDR3 is 15 residues long. The CDR3: CASSTETGVRNTIYF. As DNA, the CDR3 is TGTGCCAGCTCAACGGAGACAGGGGTCCGAAACACCATATATTTT.

This clonotype was seen a few times. The gene calls are TRBV20-1 and TRBJ2-7, with D possibly matching TRBD1 (5 bases). Trimming removed 3 bases at V and 2 bases at J, with 17 bases between. CDR1 is DFQATT and CDR2 is SNEGSKA in the germline V gene (reference sequence). The CDR3 consists of 15 residues. CDR3 sequence (DNA): TGCAGTGCTAGTTTTGGGCAGGGAAATACCTACGAGCAGTACTTC. It yields the protein CSASFGQGNTYEQYF.

This chain links TRBV27 with TRBJ1-2, with D hard to call. Germline values: CDR1 MNHEY, CDR2 SMNVEV (reference sequence). The V end was cut by 2 bases, the J end by 8 bases, with 15 bases between. This CDR3 comprises 14 residues. This CDR3 is CASSLSEGAGGYTF. The CDR3 DNA follows: TGTGCCAGCAGTTTAAGTGAGGGCGCGGGCGGCTACACCTTC.

This clonotype is medium-sized by share. V and J are TRBV5-4 and TRBJ2-3, with D hard to call. The CDR3 totals 14 residues. Germline CDR1 is SGHNT and CDR2 is YYREEE (reference sequence). V dropped 5 bases and J dropped 6 bases, with 16 bases sitting between them. CDR3 nucleotide sequence: TGTGCCAGCAGACAAACCTCTAGGTCTGATACGCAGTATTTT. Residues: CASRQTSRSDTQYF.

This chain joins TRBV4-1 and TRBJ2-1, with D perhaps TRBD1 or TRBD2 (6 bases each). From germline, CDR1 is MGHRA and CDR2 YSYEKL. V lost 0 bases to trimming and J lost 10 bases, with 10 bases between them. This CDR3 spans 13 amino acids. The CDR3 DNA is TGCGCCAGCAGCCAAGATCGGGGGCGCGAGCAGTTCTTC. Protein product: CASSQDRGREQFF.

There are a few counts of this clonotype. This chain joins TRBV5-4 and TRBJ2-7; 14 nucleotides line up with TRBD2. V gave up 3 bases and J gave up 4 bases; unmatched junction bases: 3. CDR1 SGHNT and CDR2 YYREEE come from the germline V gene (reference sequence). The CDR3 has 15 residues. The CDR3 sequence is CASSWGLAGDYEQYF. DNA of the CDR3: TGTGCCAGCAGCTGGGGACTAGCGGGAGATTACGAGCAGTACTTC. The entire variable domain, with the rest obtained from reference TRBV5-4 and TRBJ2-7, is as follows: ETGVTQSPTHLIKTRGQQVTLRCSSQSGHNTVSWYQQALGQGPQFIFQYYREEENGRGNFPPRFSGLQFPNYSSELNVNALELDDSALYLCASSWGLAGDYEQYFGPGTRLTVT.

This clonotype was observed at least ten times. CDR3 loop: CSVEDGGFYGYTF. CDR3 DNA: TGCAGCGTTGAAGATGGGGGGTTCTATGGCTACACCTTC. The rearrangement uses TRBV29-1 and TRBJ1-2; a possible D gene is TRBD1 (5 bases). The V end was cut by 0 bases, the J end by 4 bases, with 9 bases between. From germline, CDR1 is SQVTM and CDR2 ANQGSEA. This CDR3 is 13 amino acids long. Variable domain in full (rest from reference TRBV29-1 and TRBJ1-2): SAVISQKPSRDICQRGTSLTIQCQVDSQVTMMFWYRQQPGQSLTLIATANQGSEATYESGFVIDKFPISRPNLTFSTLTVSNMSPEDSSIYLCSVEDGGFYGYTFGSGTRLTVV.

This clonotype was detected many times. This chain connects TRBV28 to TRBJ2-7, with D possibly being TRBD2 (6 bases). Germline assignment: CDR1 MDHEN and CDR2 SYDVKM. The CDR3 loop spans 10 amino acids. Trimming pared 8 bases from V and 4 bases from J, leaving 6 bases between. The CDR3 protein is CASGGYEQYF. The CDR3, as DNA: TGTGCCAGCGGGGGGTACGAGCAGTACTTC.

CDR3 sequence: CASSQYSGTNYEQYF. Written as DNA, the CDR3 is TGTGCCAGCTCACAATACTCCGGGACTAATTACGAGCAGTACTTC. The gene calls are TRBV18 and TRBJ2-7; 7 bases line up with TRBD2. J lost 4 bases, V lost 4 bases, and 10 bases had no gene match. The CDR3 is made up of 15 amino acids. Looked up from germline, CDR1 is KGHSH and CDR2 is LQKENI.

The rearrangement uses TRBV29-1 and TRBJ1-3; D is uncertain. The CDR3 has 13 amino acids. The germline CDR1 and CDR2 sequences are SQVTM and ANQGSEA. V lost 3 bases to trimming and J lost 1 base, with 7 bases between them. This chain's CDR3 is CSVDAGSGNTIYF. CDR3 bases: TGCAGCGTTGACGCTGGTTCTGGAAACACCATATATTTT.

The table lists this clonotype with a few counts. V is TRBV12-3 or TRBV12-4 and J is TRBJ1-1; D not certain. With 2 bases removed from V and 9 bases from J, the gap between germline ends came to 19 bases. The CDR3 covers 15 residues. CDR3 in amino acids: CASSLWVRGPRQAFF. The CDR3 nucleotides read TGTGCCAGCAGTTTATGGGTGAGAGGGCCACGTCAAGCTTTCTTT.

The chain is built from TRBV5-5 and TRBJ1-5; D is unresolved. The V end was cut by 1 base, the J end by 1 base, with 6 bases between. The CDR3 sequence is 14 residues long. Looked up from germline, CDR1 is SGHKS and CDR2 is YYEKEE (reference sequence). DNA for the CDR3: TGTGCCAGCAGCTTGTATGAGAGCAATCAGCCCCAGCATTTT. It translates to CASSLYESNQPQHF.

This clonotype has ten or more counts. The chain joins TRBV30 to TRBJ2-7, with a tentative D call TRBD1 (6 bases). The V end was cut by 2 bases, the J end by 13 bases, with 21 bases between. CDR3 length: 13 residues. Germline V gene data show CDR1 as GTSNPN and CDR2 as SVGIG (reference sequence). CDR3 sequence (DNA): TGTGCCTGGAGTCTCAACCGGCAACAGGGCCGATACTTC. Its protein is CAWSLNRQQGRYF. Supplemented by reference TRBV30 and TRBJ2-7, the full variable domain reads SQTIHQWPATLVQPVGSPLSLECTVEGTSNPNLYWYRQAAGRGLQLLFYSVGIGQISSEVPQNLSASRPQDRQFILSSKKLLLSDSGFYLCAWSLNRQQGRYFGPGTRLTVT.

This rearrangement joins TRBV18 to TRBJ1-1, with D possibly TRBD1 on 5 matching bases. Germline CDR1 reads KGHSH; CDR2 reads LQKENI. The CDR3 has 13 amino acids. With 6 bases removed from V and 1 base from J, the gap between germline ends came to 9 bases. The CDR3 sequence: CASSGGENTEAFF. In DNA, the CDR3 is TGTGCCAGCTCCGGGGGGGAGAACACTGAAGCTTTCTTT.

This clonotype appeared many times. The V gene is TRBV9, the J gene TRBJ2-1, with 8 bases fitting TRBD1. The CDR3 consists of 14 residues. Germline V gene data show CDR1 as SGDLS and CDR2 as YYNGEE. The V gene end was trimmed by 6 bases and the J gene end by 5 bases; junction bases not matched to a gene: 7. CDR3 loop: CASTGQVSDNEQFF. DNA for the CDR3: TGTGCCAGCACGGGACAGGTTTCGGACAATGAGCAGTTCTTC. The whole variable domain, remainder taken from reference TRBV9 and TRBJ2-1, is DSGVTQTPKHLITATGQRVTLRCSPRSGDLSVYWYQQSLDQGLQFLIQYYNGEERAKGNILERFSAQQFPDLHSELNLSSLELGDSALYFCASTGQVSDNEQFFGPGTRLTVL.

This clonotype was recorded at least ten times. CDR3 protein: CSAPLRRNNEQFF. The CDR3 coding sequence is TGCAGTGCTCCCCTGCGGAGAAACAATGAGCAGTTCTTC. The genes are TRBV20-1 and TRBJ2-1; the D is unclear. CDR1 DFQATT and CDR2 SNEGSKA come from the germline V gene (reference sequence). Trimming took 5 bases from V and 5 from J, leaving 13 bases between them. This CDR3 region has 13 residues.

The chain couples TRBV12-3 or TRBV12-4 to TRBJ1-5; no reliable D call. The length of the CDR3 is 12 residues. Deletions cut 7 bases from V and 1 base from J, with 5 bases between. The CDR3 protein is CASKGSNQPQHF. Here the CDR3 DNA reads TGTGCCAGCAAGGGAAGCAATCAGCCCCAGCATTTT.

The chain uses TRBV12-3 or TRBV12-4 and TRBJ1-3; D not certain. This CDR3 has 16 amino acids. V was trimmed by 2 bases and J by 0 bases, leaving 11 bases between them. The CDR3 sequence: CASSLFQTNSGNTIYF. DNA for the CDR3: TGTGCCAGCAGTTTATTTCAGACTAACTCTGGAAACACCATATATTTT.

CDR3: CSAPLEGLATDTQYF. Written as DNA, the CDR3 is TGCAGTGCCCCACTGGAAGGCCTGGCAACAGATACGCAGTATTTT. V and J are TRBV20-1 and TRBJ2-3; no firm D call. The CDR3 runs to 15 residues. The germline V and J ends were trimmed by 6 bases and 3 bases, with 19 bases remaining between them. Germline values: CDR1 DFQATT, CDR2 SNEGSKA (reference sequence).

The genes are TRBV7-2 and TRBJ1-5; D perhaps matches TRBD1 (6 bases). Trimming shortened V by 3 bases and J by 3 bases, and 12 bases separated the two germline ends. Germline-derived CDR1 and CDR2 are SGHTA and FQGNSA. The CDR3 spans 15 residues. CDR3 amino acids: CASSLRQALNQPQHF. For the CDR3, the DNA is TGTGCCAGCAGCTTGCGACAGGCACTCAATCAGCCCCAGCATTTT.

This clonotype was detected only once. J is TRBJ1-1 and V is TRBV5-4; TRBD1 is a possible D gene (6 bases). The germline V gene has CDR1 SGHNT and CDR2 YYREEE (reference sequence). The V end was cut by 3 bases, the J end by 1 base, with 22 bases between. CDR3 length: 18 amino acids. CDR3 nucleotide sequence: TGTGCCAGCAGCTCCGCGGGACAACTAACGAGAAAGAACACTGAAGCTTTCTTT. It codes for CASSSAGQLTRKNTEAFF.